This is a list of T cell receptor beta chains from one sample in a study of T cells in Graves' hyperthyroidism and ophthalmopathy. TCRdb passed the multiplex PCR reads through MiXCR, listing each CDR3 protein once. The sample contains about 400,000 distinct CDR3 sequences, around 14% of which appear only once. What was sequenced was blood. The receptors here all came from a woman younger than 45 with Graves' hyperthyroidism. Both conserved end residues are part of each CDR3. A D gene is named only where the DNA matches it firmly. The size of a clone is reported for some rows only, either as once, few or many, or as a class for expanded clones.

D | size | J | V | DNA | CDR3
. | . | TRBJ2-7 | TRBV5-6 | TGTGCCAGCAGCTTGAGTGGGAAAAGCTACGAGCAGTACTTC | CASSLSGKSYEQYF
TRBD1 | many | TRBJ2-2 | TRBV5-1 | TGCGCCAGCAGCTTGGCCCGACAGGGTCCCGGGGAGCTGTTTTTT | CASSLARQGPGELFF
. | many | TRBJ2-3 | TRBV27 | TGTGCCAGCAGTTTAAGACCCCAGCCTGGTAGGGATACGCAGTATTTT | CASSLRPQPGRDTQYF
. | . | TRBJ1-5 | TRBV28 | TGTGCCAGCCGGAACAGGGAGCATCAGCCCCAGCATTTT | CASRNREHQPQHF
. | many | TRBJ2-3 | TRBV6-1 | TGTGCCAGCAGCAAAAACACAGATACGCAGTATTTT | CASSKNTDTQYF
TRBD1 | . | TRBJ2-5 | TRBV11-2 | TGTCCCAGCAGACAACCGGGACAGAAAGAGACCCAGTACTTC | CPSRQPGQKETQYF
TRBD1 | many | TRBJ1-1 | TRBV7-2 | TGTGCCAGCAGCTTCGCAGGGGGCAGGAAGTCCACTGAAGCTTTCTTT | CASSFAGGRKSTEAFF
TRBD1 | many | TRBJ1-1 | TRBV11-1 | TGTGCCAGCAGCTCGACACAGGGGGCCACTGAAGCTTTCTTT | CASSSTQGATEAFF
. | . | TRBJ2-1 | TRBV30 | TGTGCCTGGAGTGCCAGGGGCAATGAGCAGTTCTTC | CAWSARGNEQFF
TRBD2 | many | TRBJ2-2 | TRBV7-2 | TGTGCCAGCAGCCCACCCCCCGGACTAGCGTCCGGGGAGCTGTTTTTT | CASSPPPGLASGELFF
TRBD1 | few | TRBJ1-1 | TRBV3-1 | TGTGCCAGCAGTCTCCCCGGACAGGGGGCTTTCAGAGGCACTGAAGCTTTCTTT | CASSLPGQGAFRGTEAFF
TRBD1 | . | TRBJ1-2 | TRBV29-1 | TGCAGCGTGGGGACAGGATACTATGGCTACACCTTC | CSVGTGYYGYTF
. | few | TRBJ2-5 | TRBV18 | TGTGCCAGCTCACCGGTCGGGGCTCAAGAGACCCAGTACTTC | CASSPVGAQETQYF
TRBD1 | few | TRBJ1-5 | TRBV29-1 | TGCAGCGCACGCATGGGACAGGGCAGCAATCAGCCCCAGCATTTT | CSARMGQGSNQPQHF
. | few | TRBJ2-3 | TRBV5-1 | TGCGCCAGCAGCTTGGTAGGGGTGGAAGATACGCAGTATTTT | CASSLVGVEDTQYF
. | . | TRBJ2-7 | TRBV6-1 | TGTGCCAGCACCCCTGACTTCGACTCCTACGAGCAGTACTTC | CASTPDFDSYEQYF
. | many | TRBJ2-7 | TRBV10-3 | TGTGCCATCAGGCGAACAGGCCCCGGAGATCGCTACGAGCAGTACTTC | CAIRRTGPGDRYEQYF
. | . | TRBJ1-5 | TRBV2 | TGTGCCAGCAGTGGGCGAAGGGGAGAGGGTCAGCCCCAGCATTTT | CASSGRRGEGQPQHF
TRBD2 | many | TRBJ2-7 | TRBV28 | TGTGCCAGCAGTTTGGTGGGACTAGCCTACGAGCAGTACTTC | CASSLVGLAYEQYF
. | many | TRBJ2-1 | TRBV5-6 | TGTGCCAGCAGCTTGATACCGGAGAACAATGAGCAGTTCTTC | CASSLIPENNEQFF
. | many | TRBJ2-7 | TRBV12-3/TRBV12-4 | TGTGCCAGCAGTCTCAACTACGAGCAGTACTTC | CASSLNYEQYF
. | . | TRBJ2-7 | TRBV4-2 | TGTGCCAGCAGCCAACCGGGAAAGGGAGCATTCAACGAGCAGTACTTC | CASSQPGKGAFNEQYF
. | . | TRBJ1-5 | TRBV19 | TGTGCCAGTAGTATCTTTCTTTACAGGGACAATCAGCCCCAGCATTTT | CASSIFLYRDNQPQHF
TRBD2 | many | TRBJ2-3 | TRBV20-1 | TGCAGTGCTGGACTAGCGGGAGCTCCAGATACGCAGTATTTT | CSAGLAGAPDTQYF
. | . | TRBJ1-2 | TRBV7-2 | TGTGCCAGCAGCGCCGGACTTTCGGGGAACTATGGCTACACCTTC | CASSAGLSGNYGYTF
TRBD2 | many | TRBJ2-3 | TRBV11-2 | TGTGCCAGCAGCTTAGATCGGCTAGCGGGATGGACGGGCACAGATACGCAGTATTTT | CASSLDRLAGWTGTDTQYF
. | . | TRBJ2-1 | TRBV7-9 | TGTGCCAGCAGCCAAGCTACGGGACGTGAGCAGTTCTTC | CASSQATGREQFF
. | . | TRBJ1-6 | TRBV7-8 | TGTGCCAGCAGCCCCTTTGAGCAGTATAATTCACCCCTCCACTTT | CASSPFEQYNSPLHF
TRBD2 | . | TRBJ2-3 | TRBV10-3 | TGTGCCATCAGGGAAGGACTAGCGGGAGCCACAGATACGCAGTATTTT | CAIREGLAGATDTQYF
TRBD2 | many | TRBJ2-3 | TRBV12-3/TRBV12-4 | TGTGCCAGCAGTTTAGCAAGCCAGACTAGCGGGAAAGATACGCAGTATTTT | CASSLASQTSGKDTQYF
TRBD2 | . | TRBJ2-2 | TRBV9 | TGTGCCAGCAGCGTTCTAGCGGGAGACACCGGGGAGCTGTTTTTT | CASSVLAGDTGELFF
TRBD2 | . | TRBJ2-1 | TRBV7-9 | TGTGCCAGCAGCGAGGGACTAGCGGGACCTACTGCCTACAATGAGCAGTTCTTC | CASSEGLAGPTAYNEQFF
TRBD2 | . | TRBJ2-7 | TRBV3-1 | TGTGCCAGCAGCCCCGGGACTAGGGGTTTTAGAGAGTTCCACGAGCAGTACTTC | CASSPGTRGFREFHEQYF
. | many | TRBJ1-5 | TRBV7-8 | TGTGCCAGCAGGGCCTCGGAGGCCAATCAGCCCCAGCATTTT | CASRASEANQPQHF
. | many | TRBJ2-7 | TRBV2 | TGTGCCAGCAGATTATCAGGAGCCCTCTACGAGCAGTACTTC | CASRLSGALYEQYF
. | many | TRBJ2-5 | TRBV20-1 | TGCAGTGCGGACAAGGGACCCCAGTACTTC | CSADKGPQYF
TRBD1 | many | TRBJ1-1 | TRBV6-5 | TGTGCCAGCAGTTACGGCCAGGGGGCGAGGAACACTGAAGCTTTCTTT | CASSYGQGARNTEAFF
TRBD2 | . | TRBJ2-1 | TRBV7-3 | TGTGCCAGCAGCTTAGCGGCTAGCGGGATCAATGAGCAGTTCTTC | CASSLAASGINEQFF
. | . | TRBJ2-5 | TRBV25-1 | TGTGCCAGCAGTGAATATTTCACACTCCAAGAGACCCAGTACTTC | CASSEYFTLQETQYF
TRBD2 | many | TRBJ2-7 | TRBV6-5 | TGTGCCAGCAGTTACCGGGAGGACCCCTACGAGCAGTACTTC | CASSYREDPYEQYF
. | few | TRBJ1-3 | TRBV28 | TGTGCCAGCAGTTTTCCGGCAGGGGACTCTGGAAACACCATATATTTT | CASSFPAGDSGNTIYF